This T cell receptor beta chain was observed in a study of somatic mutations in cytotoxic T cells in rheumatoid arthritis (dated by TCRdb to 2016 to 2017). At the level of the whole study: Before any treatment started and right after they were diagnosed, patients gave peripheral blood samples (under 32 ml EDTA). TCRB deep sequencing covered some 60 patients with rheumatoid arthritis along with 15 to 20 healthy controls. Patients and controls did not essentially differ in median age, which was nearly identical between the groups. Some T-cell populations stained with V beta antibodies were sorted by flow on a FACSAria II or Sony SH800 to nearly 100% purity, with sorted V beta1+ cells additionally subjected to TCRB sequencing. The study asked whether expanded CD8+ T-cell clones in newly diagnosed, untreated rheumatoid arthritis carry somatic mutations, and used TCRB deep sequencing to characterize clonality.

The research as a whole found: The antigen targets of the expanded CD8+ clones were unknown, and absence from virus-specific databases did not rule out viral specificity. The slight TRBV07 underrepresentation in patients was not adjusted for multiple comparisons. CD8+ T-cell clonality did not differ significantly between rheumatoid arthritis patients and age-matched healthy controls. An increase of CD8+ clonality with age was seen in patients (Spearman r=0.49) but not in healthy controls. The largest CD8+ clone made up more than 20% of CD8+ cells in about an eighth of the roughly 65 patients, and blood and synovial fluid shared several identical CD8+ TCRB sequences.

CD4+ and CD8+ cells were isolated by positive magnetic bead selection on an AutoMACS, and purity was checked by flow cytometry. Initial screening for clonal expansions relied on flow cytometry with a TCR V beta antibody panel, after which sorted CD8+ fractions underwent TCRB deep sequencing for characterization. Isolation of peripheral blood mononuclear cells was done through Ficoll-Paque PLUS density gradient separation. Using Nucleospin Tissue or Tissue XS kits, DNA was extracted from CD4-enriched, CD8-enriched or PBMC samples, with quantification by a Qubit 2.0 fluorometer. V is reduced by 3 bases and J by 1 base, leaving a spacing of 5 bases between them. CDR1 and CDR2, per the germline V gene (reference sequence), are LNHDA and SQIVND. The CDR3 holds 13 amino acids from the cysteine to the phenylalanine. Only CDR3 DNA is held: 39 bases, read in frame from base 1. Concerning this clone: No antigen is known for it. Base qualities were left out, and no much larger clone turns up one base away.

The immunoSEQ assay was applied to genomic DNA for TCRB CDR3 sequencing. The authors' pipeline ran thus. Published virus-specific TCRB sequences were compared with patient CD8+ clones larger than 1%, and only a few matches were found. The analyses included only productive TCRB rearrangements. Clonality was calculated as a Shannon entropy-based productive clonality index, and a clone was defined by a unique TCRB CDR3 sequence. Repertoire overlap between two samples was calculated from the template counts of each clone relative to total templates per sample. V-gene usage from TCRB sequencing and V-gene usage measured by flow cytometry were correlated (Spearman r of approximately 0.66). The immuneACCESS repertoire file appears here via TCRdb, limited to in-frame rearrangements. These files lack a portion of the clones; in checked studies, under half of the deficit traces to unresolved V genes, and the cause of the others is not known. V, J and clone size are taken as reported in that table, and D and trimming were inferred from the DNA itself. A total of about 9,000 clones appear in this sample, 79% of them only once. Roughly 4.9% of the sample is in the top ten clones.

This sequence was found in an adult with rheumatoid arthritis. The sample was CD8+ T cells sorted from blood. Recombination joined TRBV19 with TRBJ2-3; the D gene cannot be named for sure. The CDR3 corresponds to CASSIDGTDTQYF. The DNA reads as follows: TGTGCCAGTAGTATCGACGGCACAGATACGCAGTATTTT.